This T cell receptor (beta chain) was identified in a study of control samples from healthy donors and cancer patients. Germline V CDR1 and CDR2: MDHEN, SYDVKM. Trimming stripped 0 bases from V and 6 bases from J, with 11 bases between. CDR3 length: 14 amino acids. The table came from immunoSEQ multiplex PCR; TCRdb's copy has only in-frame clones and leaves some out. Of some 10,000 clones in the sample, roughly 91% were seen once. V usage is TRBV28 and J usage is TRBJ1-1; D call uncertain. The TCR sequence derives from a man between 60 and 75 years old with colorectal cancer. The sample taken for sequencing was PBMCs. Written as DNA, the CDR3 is TGTGCCAGCAGTTTATGGGGCGGCGGGCCTGAAGCTTTCTTT. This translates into CASSLWGGGPEAFF.